Listed below are T cell receptor beta chains from one sample, sequenced in a study of immune characterization of retroperitoneal liposarcoma. TCRdb used MiXCR to reprocess the PCR reads, holding one entry per CDR3 protein. The sample holds some 11,000 distinct CDR3 sequences, about 30% seen once. Sequencing was performed on tumor tissue. The receptors originated from a male donor with retroperitoneal liposarcoma. CDR3s include the opening cysteine and the closing phenylalanine or tryptophan. A D gene is named only where the DNA matches it firmly. Clone size is stated in some rows and not others, as once, few, many or a class when expanded.

v_call: TRBV4-1; d_call: -; clone_size: -; j_call: TRBJ2-1; cdr3_nt: TGCGCCAGCAGCCAAGTTACGGTGGAGACCCAGTTCTTC; cdr3_aa: CASSQVTVETQFF
v_call: TRBV6-1; d_call: -; clone_size: -; j_call: TRBJ2-7; cdr3_nt: TGTGCCAGCAAAGCTGCAACAGGACCCTCCTACAATGAGCAGTACTTC; cdr3_aa: CASKAATGPSYNEQYF
v_call: TRBV7-6; d_call: -; clone_size: -; j_call: TRBJ2-1; cdr3_nt: TGTGCCAGCAGCTTAGAACCGGTAGGGAGCTCCTACAATGAGCAGTTCTTC; cdr3_aa: CASSLEPVGSSYNEQFF
v_call: TRBV4-2; d_call: -; clone_size: -; j_call: TRBJ2-5; cdr3_nt: TGTGCCAGCAGCCAAGAGGTAGGAGCCCACAGTGAGCAGTACTTC; cdr3_aa: CASSQEVGAHSEQYF
v_call: TRBV6-1; d_call: TRBD1; clone_size: few; j_call: TRBJ2-7; cdr3_nt: TGTGCCAGCAGTGTCACAGGGGGTTCCTACAATGAGCAGTACTTC; cdr3_aa: CASSVTGGSYNEQYF
v_call: TRBV6-1; d_call: -; clone_size: -; j_call: TRBJ2-3; cdr3_nt: TGTGCCAGCAATCAGGGGGGGCCTGGCACAGATACGCAGTATTTT; cdr3_aa: CASNQGGPGTDTQYF
v_call: TRBV10-2; d_call: TRBD2; clone_size: few; j_call: TRBJ2-1; cdr3_nt: TGCGCCAGCATCAGCGGGAGTATGAATGAGCAGTTCTTC; cdr3_aa: CASISGSMNEQFF
v_call: TRBV11-3; d_call: TRBD2; clone_size: few; j_call: TRBJ2-7; cdr3_nt: TGTGCCAGCAGCTTAGTCCTCCTAGCGGGCAATGAGCAGTACTTC; cdr3_aa: CASSLVLLAGNEQYF
v_call: TRBV7-2; d_call: TRBD1; clone_size: medium-sized; j_call: TRBJ1-1; cdr3_nt: TGTGCCAGCAGCCCCGGACCGTTAGACAGGGGAGCTGAAGCTTTCTTT; cdr3_aa: CASSPGPLDRGAEAFF
v_call: TRBV6-6; d_call: -; clone_size: once; j_call: TRBJ2-3; cdr3_nt: TGTGCCAGCAGTTACAGCTACAACGCGGATACGCAGTATTTT; cdr3_aa: CASSYSYNADTQYF
v_call: TRBV6-1; d_call: TRBD1; clone_size: few; j_call: TRBJ1-4; cdr3_nt: TGTGCCAGCAGTGGACAGGGACGTAATGAAAAACTGTTTTTT; cdr3_aa: CASSGQGRNEKLFF
v_call: TRBV6-1; d_call: -; clone_size: -; j_call: TRBJ2-3; cdr3_nt: TGTGCCAGCAGTGAGGGGGGGGCCTACACAGATACGCAGTATTTT; cdr3_aa: CASSEGGAYTDTQYF
v_call: TRBV7-9; d_call: TRBD2; clone_size: many; j_call: TRBJ2-1; cdr3_nt: TGTGCCAGCAGCCGGACTAGCGGGAGCTACGAGCAGTTCTTC; cdr3_aa: CASSRTSGSYEQFF
v_call: TRBV10-1; d_call: -; clone_size: many; j_call: TRBJ2-7; cdr3_nt: TGCGCCAGCAGTCAATCGGTTGGTAGTGACGAGCAGTACTTC; cdr3_aa: CASSQSVGSDEQYF
v_call: TRBV4-1; d_call: -; clone_size: few; j_call: TRBJ2-5; cdr3_nt: TGCGCCAGCAGCCAAGAGACAGCCGTTCAAGAGACCCAGTACTTC; cdr3_aa: CASSQETAVQETQYF
v_call: TRBV11-1; d_call: -; clone_size: -; j_call: TRBJ2-7; cdr3_nt: TGTGCCAGCAGCTTATCGACTTGGAGGAATGAGCAGTACTTC; cdr3_aa: CASSLSTWRNEQYF